The T cell receptor beta chain described here comes from a study of shared clonotypes between healthy human individuals. Study context: Aged between 18 and 49, the donors were a couple of women and three men. Researchers assigned three CD4 naive, three CD4 memory, two CD8 naive and one CD8 memory plate to each donor.

As concerns this clone: What it recognizes is unknown.

Under the authors' procedure: ImmunoSEQ sequences covered only the junction and lacked quality scores; filtering therefore differed. Libraries were prepared by immunoSEQ multiplex PCR; TCRdb keeps only in-frame clonotypes and omits some of them. The DNA gave D and trimming, while V, J and clone size come from that table. Here the sample spans 2 million to 2.5 million clones, over 85% being singletons. This CDR3 contains 17 residues. Per the germline V gene, CDR1 is SGHNT and CDR2 is YYREEE (reference sequence). V shed 4 bases and J 5 bases; nucleotides not matched to a gene: 9. Regarding the study as a whole: Only a few donors were included, so the genetic and exposure-history diversity represented was limited.

The chain recombines TRBV5-4 with TRBJ2-7, with 16 bases that match TRBD2. The TCR originated in a man aged 18 to 29 in good health. Material for sequencing was naive CD4+ T cells sorted from blood. Subset defined: CD45RA+ positively selected. The CDR3 loop reads CASSQTGTSGGADEQYF. In DNA form, the CDR3 reads TGTGCCAGCAGCCAGACCGGGACTAGCGGGGGGGCTGACGAGCAGTACTTC.